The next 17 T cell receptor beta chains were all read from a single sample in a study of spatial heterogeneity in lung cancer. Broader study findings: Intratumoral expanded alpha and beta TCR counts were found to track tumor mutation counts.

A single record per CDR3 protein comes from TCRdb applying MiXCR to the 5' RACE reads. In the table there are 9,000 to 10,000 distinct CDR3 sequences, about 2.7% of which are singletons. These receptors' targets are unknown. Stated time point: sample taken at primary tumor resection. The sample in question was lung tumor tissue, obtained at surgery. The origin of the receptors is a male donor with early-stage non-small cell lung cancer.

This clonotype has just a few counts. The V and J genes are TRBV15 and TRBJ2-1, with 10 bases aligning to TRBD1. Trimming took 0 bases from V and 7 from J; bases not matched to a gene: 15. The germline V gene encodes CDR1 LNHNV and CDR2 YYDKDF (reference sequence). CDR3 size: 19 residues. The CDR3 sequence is CATSRDGSSRDRGYNEQFF. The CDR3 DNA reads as TGTGCCACCAGCAGAGATGGTTCGAGCCGGGACAGGGGTTATAATGAGCAGTTCTTC. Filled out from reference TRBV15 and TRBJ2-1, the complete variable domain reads DAMVIQNPRYQVTQFGKPVTLSCSQTLNHNVMYWYQQKSSQAPKLLFHYYDKDFNNEADTPDNFQSRRPNTSFCFLDIRSPGLGDTAMYLCATSRDGSSRDRGYNEQFFGPGTRLTVL.

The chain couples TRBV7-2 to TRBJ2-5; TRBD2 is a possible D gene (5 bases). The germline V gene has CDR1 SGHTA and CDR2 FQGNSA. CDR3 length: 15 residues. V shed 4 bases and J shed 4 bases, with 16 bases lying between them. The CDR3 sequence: CASSSAVSSAETQYF. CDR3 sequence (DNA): TGTGCCAGCAGCTCGGCCGTGAGTAGCGCAGAGACCCAGTACTTC.

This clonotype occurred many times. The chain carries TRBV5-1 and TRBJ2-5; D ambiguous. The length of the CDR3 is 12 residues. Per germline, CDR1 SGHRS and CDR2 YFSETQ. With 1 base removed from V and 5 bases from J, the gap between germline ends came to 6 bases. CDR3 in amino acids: CASSLNLETQYF. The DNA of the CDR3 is TGCGCCAGCAGCTTGAATTTGGAGACCCAGTACTTC.

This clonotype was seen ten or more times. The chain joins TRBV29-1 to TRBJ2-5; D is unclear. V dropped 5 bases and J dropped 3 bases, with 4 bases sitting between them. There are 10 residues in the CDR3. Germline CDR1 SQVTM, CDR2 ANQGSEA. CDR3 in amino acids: CSVRKETQYF. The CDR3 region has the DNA TGCAGCGTTAGGAAAGAGACCCAGTACTTC.

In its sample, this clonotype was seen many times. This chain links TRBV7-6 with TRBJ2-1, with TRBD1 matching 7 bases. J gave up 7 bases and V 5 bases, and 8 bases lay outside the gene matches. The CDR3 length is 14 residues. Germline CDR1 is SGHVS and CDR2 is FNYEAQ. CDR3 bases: TGTGCCAGCAGCCCTATTAGGGGGCGGAATGAGCAGTTCTTC. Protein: CASSPIRGRNEQFF.

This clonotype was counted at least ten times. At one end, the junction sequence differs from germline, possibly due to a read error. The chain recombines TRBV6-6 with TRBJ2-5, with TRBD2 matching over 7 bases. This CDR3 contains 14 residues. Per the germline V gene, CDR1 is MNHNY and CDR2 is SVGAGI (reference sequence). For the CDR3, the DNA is TGTGCCAGCAGCGCCGGGACTACAAGAGAGGCCCAGTACTTC. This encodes CASSAGTTREAQYF.

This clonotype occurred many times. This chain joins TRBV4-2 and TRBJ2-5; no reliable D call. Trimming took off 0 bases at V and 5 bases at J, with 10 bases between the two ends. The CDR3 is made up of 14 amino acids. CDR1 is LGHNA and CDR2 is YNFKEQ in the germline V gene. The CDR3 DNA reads TGTGCCAGCAGCCAAGATGTGCTTGGGGAGACCCAGTACTTC. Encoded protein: CASSQDVLGETQYF.

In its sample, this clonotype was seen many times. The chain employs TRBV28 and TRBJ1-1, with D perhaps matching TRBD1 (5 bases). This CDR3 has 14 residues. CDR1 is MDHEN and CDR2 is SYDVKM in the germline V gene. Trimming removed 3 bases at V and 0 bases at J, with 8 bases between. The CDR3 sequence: CASSLRGVNTEAFF. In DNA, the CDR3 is TGTGCCAGCAGTTTGAGAGGGGTGAACACTGAAGCTTTCTTT.

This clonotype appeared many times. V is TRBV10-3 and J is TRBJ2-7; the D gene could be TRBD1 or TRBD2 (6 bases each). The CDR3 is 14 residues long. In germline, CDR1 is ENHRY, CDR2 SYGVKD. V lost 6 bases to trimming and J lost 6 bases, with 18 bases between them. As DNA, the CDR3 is TGTGCCATCAGCCGAGGGGGGCTAGCTAGCGAGCAGTACTTC. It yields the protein CAISRGGLASEQYF.

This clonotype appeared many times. Written as DNA, the CDR3 is TGTGCCATCAGTGAGGGGAACCCGGTCACAGATACGCAGTATTTT. Protein sequence: CAISEGNPVTDTQYF. This sequence joins TRBV10-3 and TRBJ2-3, with D unresolved. Germline CDR1 ENHRY, CDR2 SYGVKD. V dropped 2 bases and J dropped 2 bases, with 11 bases sitting between them. CDR3 length equals 15 residues.

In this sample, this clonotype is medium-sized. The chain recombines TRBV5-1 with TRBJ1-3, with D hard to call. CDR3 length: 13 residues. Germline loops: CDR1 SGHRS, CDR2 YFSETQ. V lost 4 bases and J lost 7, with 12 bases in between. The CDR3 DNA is TGCGCCAGCAGCCCAGGAATGGGGAACACCATATATTTT. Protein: CASSPGMGNTIYF.

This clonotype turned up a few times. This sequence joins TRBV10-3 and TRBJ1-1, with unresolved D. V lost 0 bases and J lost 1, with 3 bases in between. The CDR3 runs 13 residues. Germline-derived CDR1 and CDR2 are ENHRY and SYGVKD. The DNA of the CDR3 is TGTGCCATCAGTGAGTCGCAGAACACTGAAGCTTTCTTT. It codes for CAISESQNTEAFF.

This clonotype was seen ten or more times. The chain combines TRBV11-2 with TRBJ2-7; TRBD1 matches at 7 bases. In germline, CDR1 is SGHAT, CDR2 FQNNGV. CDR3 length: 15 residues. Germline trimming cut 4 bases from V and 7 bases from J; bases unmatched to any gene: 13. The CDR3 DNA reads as TGTGCCAGCAGCTCCAAGACAGGGATTCTTTATGAGCAGTACTTC. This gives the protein CASSSKTGILYEQYF.

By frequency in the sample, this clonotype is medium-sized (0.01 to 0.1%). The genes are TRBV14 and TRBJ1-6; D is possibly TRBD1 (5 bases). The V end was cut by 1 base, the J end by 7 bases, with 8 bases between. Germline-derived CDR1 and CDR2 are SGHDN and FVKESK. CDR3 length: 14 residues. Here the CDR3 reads CASSQGRENSPLHF. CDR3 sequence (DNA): TGTGCCAGCAGCCAAGGCAGGGAAAATTCACCCCTCCACTTT. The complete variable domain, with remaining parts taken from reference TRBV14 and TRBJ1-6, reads EAGVTQFPSHSVIEKGQTVTLRCDPISGHDNLYWYRRVMGKEIKFLLHFVKESKQDESGMPNNRFLAERTGGTYSTLKVQPAELEDSGVYFCASSQGRENSPLHFGNGTRLTVT.

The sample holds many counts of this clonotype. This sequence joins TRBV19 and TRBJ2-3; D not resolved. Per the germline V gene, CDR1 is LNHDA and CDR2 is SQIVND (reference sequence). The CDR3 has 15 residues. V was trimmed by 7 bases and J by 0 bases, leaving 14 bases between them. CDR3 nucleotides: TGTGCCAGTACCTACTTTTTGGGGAGCACAGATACGCAGTATTTT. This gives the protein CASTYFLGSTDTQYF. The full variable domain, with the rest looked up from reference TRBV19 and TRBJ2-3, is DGGITQSPKYLFRKEGQNVTLSCEQNLNHDAMYWYRQDPGQGLRLIYYSQIVNDFQKGDIAEGYSVSREKKESFPLTVTSAQKNPTAFYLCASTYFLGSTDTQYFGPGTRLTVL.

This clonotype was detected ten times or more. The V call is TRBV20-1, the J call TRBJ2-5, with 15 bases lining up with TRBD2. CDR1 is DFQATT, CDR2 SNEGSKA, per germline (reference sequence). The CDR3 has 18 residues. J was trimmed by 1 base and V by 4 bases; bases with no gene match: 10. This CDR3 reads CSANPGLAGGYAQETQYF. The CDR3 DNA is TGCAGTGCTAACCCGGGACTAGCGGGGGGTTACGCCCAAGAGACCCAGTACTTC.

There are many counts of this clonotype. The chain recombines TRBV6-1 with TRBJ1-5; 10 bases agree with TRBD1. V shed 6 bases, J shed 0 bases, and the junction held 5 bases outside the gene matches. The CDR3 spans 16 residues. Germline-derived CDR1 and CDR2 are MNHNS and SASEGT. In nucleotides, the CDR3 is TGTGCCAGCAGCCGCCGGACAGGGGGTAGCAATCAGCCCCAGCATTTT. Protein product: CASSRRTGGSNQPQHF.